This entry is about one TCR beta chain. The source of the sample is a study of blood T cell repertoires in COVID-19. Study-wide context: Both acute and convalescent COVID-19 samples were obtained from the United States, Italy and Spain.

Methods used by the authors: Amplification of reference gene primers was used by the study to estimate nucleated cell counts. Libraries were prepared by immunoSEQ multiplex PCR; TCRdb keeps only in-frame clonotypes and omits some of them. That table is the source of V, J and clone size, and D and trimming were worked out from the DNA. The sample lists some 150,000 clones, 84% occurring once. Losses at the gene ends were 4 bases for V and 7 bases for J; bases not matched to a gene: 8. Germline V gives CDR1 SGHRS, CDR2 YFSETQ. The CDR3 has 15 residues. This receptor was taken from a woman of 80 years or more in a cohort sampled during active or convalescent COVID-19. Sequencing used peripheral blood. The V gene is TRBV5-1, the J gene TRBJ2-1, with 10 bases matching TRBD1. In DNA, the CDR3 is TGCGCCAGCAGCCCACAGCCGGGACAGGGGAATGAGCAGTTCTTC. This translates into CASSPQPGQGNEQFF.